The clone carrying this TCR beta chain was detected a few times. The target antigen is unknown. The sample belongs to a study of blood T cells in healthy people across ages. Study outcomes and limitations: The lack of PBMC sorting stopped any conclusive naive versus antigen-experienced comparison.

Next came a second PCR, run for roughly 6 to 11 cycles, which used a sample-barcoded 5' primer along with a J-beta primer mix. At least 2.5 million CDR3-containing paired-end reads were obtained per sample. TCRdb processed the 5' RACE reads anew with MiXCR; each CDR3 protein has one entry. The table includes around 1.5 million distinct CDR3 sequences, 30% to 35% detected once. The CDR3 consists of 15 residues. Per germline, CDR1 SGHVS and CDR2 FQNEAQ. V lost 6 bases and J 8 bases, leaving 19 bases between the germline ends. This TCR derives from a woman under 40 in good health. This chain joins TRBV7-8 and TRBJ1-4; tentative D call: TRBD1 (5 bases). The sequencing sample was made of blood. CDR3 DNA sequence: TGTGCCAGCAGTCCCCGGTTCCTGGAGGGGGAAAAACTGTTTTTT. It specifies CASSPRFLEGEKLFF.